Below, 9 T cell receptor beta chains from the same sample are listed, as sequenced in a study of human T cells and chemical hapten exposure. Time point in this sample: patch test 3, about 24 weeks after DPC sensitization. Treatment denoted: therapeutic diphenylcyclopropenone sensitization with weekly scalp DPC. TCRdb used MiXCR to reprocess the RACE reads, holding one entry per CDR3 protein. This sample has under 75,000 distinct CDR3 sequences, with more than 9.5% found just once. Specimen: whole blood, collected in connection with sensitization to the hapten diphenylcyclopropenone (DPC). These receptor sequences come from a woman between 50 and 59 years old with alopecia areata. Some clones in this sample may be carry-over from other donors' samples.

This clonotype was seen at least ten times. The rearrangement joins TRBV7-2 to TRBJ1-4; D possibly corresponds to TRBD1 (5 bases). CDR3 length: 14 amino acids. V lost 5 bases to trimming and J lost 3 bases, with 10 bases between them. The V gene's germline CDR1 is SGHTA and CDR2 FQGNSA. CDR3 protein: CASSLSQANEKLFF. CDR3 DNA: TGTGCCAGCAGCCTGTCACAGGCTAATGAAAAACTGTTTTTT.

This clonotype occurred a few times. The chain has TRBV2 and TRBJ2-7, with D perhaps given as TRBD1 or TRBD2 (5 bases each). The CDR3 extends over 14 amino acids. Germline V CDR1 and CDR2: SNHLY, FYNNEI. Deletions cut 7 bases from V and 1 base from J, with 14 bases between. The CDR3 is CASTQEWGSYEQYF. The CDR3 DNA reads as TGTGCCAGCACCCAAGAGTGGGGGTCCTACGAGCAGTACTTC.

This sequence joins TRBV5-5 and TRBJ2-1; possibly TRBD1 for D (7 bases). The CDR3 is made up of 16 amino acids. The V and J ends lost 4 bases and 8 bases respectively, with 22 bases between them. Germline V gene lookup returns CDR1 SGHKS and CDR2 YYEKEE (reference sequence). The DNA of the CDR3 is TGTGCCAGCAGCGGACTACCGGGACAGATAATGGATGAGCAGTTCTTC. Residues: CASSGLPGQIMDEQFF.

This clonotype was found a few times. The chain links TRBV18 to TRBJ1-1, with unresolved D. This CDR3 contains 13 residues. V was cut by 2 bases and J by 3 bases, with 7 bases left in between. Germline-derived CDR1 and CDR2 are KGHSH and LQKENI. CDR3 coding DNA: TGTGCCAGCTCACCAGGCGGGGACACTGAAGCTTTCTTT. Its translation: CASSPGGDTEAFF. Looking up the rest from reference TRBV18 and TRBJ1-1 gives the full variable domain: NAGVMQNPRHLVRRRGQEARLRCSPMKGHSHVYWYRQLPEEGLKFMVYLQKENIIDESGMPKERFSAEFPKEGPSILRIQQVVRGDSAAYFCASSPGGDTEAFFGQGTRLTVV.

This clonotype was counted a few times. The J gene is TRBJ2-6, the V gene TRBV29-1; D uncertain. Germline V gene sequence: CDR1 SQVTM, CDR2 ANQGSEA. The V and J ends lost 4 bases and 0 bases respectively, with 7 bases between them. The CDR3 contains 14 residues. The CDR3 spells CSVVGLSGANVLTF. CDR3 coding DNA: TGCAGCGTTGTGGGTCTCTCTGGGGCCAACGTCCTGACTTTC.

This clonotype was recorded at least ten times. The J gene is TRBJ1-6, the V gene TRBV6-5; D gene unclear. CDR1 is MNHEY and CDR2 is SVGAGI in the germline V gene. V lost 5 bases and J 13 bases, leaving 18 bases between the germline ends. The CDR3 has 14 residues. Here the CDR3 reads CASSPSVRWSPLHF. The DNA of the CDR3 is TGTGCCAGCAGTCCCTCTGTACGATGGTCGCCCCTCCACTTT.

V and J are TRBV28 and TRBJ1-1; 8 bases agree with TRBD1. The V segment lost 2 bases and the J segment 6 bases; nucleotides outside the gene matches: 8. Germline CDR1 and CDR2: MDHEN and SYDVKM. The CDR3 sequence is 15 residues long. As DNA, the CDR3 is TGTGCCAGCAGTTTAGGGGGCTCACAGGGGGCTGAAGCTTTCTTT. It is translated as CASSLGGSQGAEAFF.

This clonotype was recorded at least ten times. This chain uses TRBV12-3 or TRBV12-4 with TRBJ2-5, with 10 positions matching TRBD1. The CDR3 has 15 residues. Unmatched junction bases numbered 3, after V lost 2 bases and J lost 3 bases. The CDR3 nucleotides are TGTGCCAGCAGTTTATGGGGGACAGGGGAAGAGACCCAGTACTTC. Amino acid sequence: CASSLWGTGEETQYF.

This clonotype was counted many times. The CDR3 bases are TGTGCCAGCAGCTTTGATCCCACTAGCGGGGGGGAGAACACCGGGGAGCTGTTTTTT. This sequence encodes CASSFDPTSGGENTGELFF. The chain is built from TRBV5-4 and TRBJ2-2; TRBD2 matches 13 bases. The CDR3 spans 19 residues. Germline V gives CDR1 SGHNT, CDR2 YYREEE (reference sequence). J gave up 1 base and V 2 bases, and 8 bases lay outside the gene matches.